The clone carrying this TCR beta chain was recorded a few times. The data are from a study of sequential checkpoint blockade in melanoma. Whole-study context: First-line arms were nivolumab then ipilimumab, or the reverse, randomized 1:1. Both treatment sequences were followed by maintenance nivolumab.

Per the germline V gene, CDR1 is LNHDA and CDR2 is SQIVND (reference sequence). V was trimmed by 5 bases and J by 6 bases, leaving 7 bases between them. The CDR3 is 11 residues long. Noted treatment: randomized to nivolumab then ipilimumab (arm A) or the reverse (arm B). No patient had prior DNA-damaging chemotherapy. From thawed PBMCs, live CD3+CD8+ cells negative for CD19 and CD56 were sorted. This table comes from immunoSEQ multiplex PCR, and its TCRdb copy is limited to in-frame clones, with some not included. The table records 9,500 to 15,000 clones, 70% to 85% of them present only once. This specimen was CD8+ T cells sorted from blood (inferred from file names), taken from a patient given nivolumab and ipilimumab in sequence. This sequence was found in a human donor with melanoma. The chain employs TRBV19 and TRBJ1-2; D is ambiguous. The CDR3 is CASSYGDGYTF. CDR3 nucleotides: TGTGCCAGTAGTTACGGGGATGGCTACACCTTC. The variable domain in full, with the rest retrieved from reference TRBV19 and TRBJ1-2, is DGGITQSPKYLFRKEGQNVTLSCEQNLNHDAMYWYRQDPGQGLRLIYYSQIVNDFQKGDIAEGYSVSREKKESFPLTVTSAQKNPTAFYLCASSYGDGYTFGSGTRLTVV.